The clone carrying this T cell receptor beta chain was seen a few times. This specimen belongs to a study of blood T cells in healthy people across ages. Through a sample-barcoded 5' primer and a J-beta primer mix, a second PCR was run for 7 to 11 cycles. One entry per CDR3 protein, called by TCRdb with MiXCR from the 5' RACE reads. Of over 950,000 distinct CDR3 sequences in the sample, approximately 38% were seen once. CDR1 and CDR2 (germline): MNHEY, SVGAGI. The CDR3 has 14 amino acids. V was shortened by 0 bases and J by 6 bases, with 9 bases between the two germline ends. V usage is TRBV6-5 and J usage is TRBJ1-5, with D perhaps matching TRBD1 (5 bases). The sequence was collected from a man aged 18 to 29 in good health. The sample taken for sequencing was blood. DNA of the CDR3: TGTGCCAGCAGTTACTCGAAGGACATTCAGCCCCAGCATTTT. Its translation: CASSYSKDIQPQHF.